The 29 T cell receptor beta chains reported below all come from one sample, sequenced in a study of cytomegalovirus exposure and HLA in healthy donors. Repertoires were generated with immunoSEQ multiplex PCR, while TCRdb's copy carries only in-frame clones and drops some. This sample has 120,000 to 150,000 clones, with 85% to 90% found just once. Input material: PBMCs. The receptors stem from a young woman in good health and CMV-seropositive.

Concerning this clone itself: Other DNA sequences in this sample translate to the same CDR3. The chain is built from TRBV6-1 and TRBJ2-7; D is ambiguous. V gave up 2 bases and J gave up 6 bases, with 14 bases separating them. This CDR3 contains 14 residues. Germline V gene sequence: CDR1 MNHNS, CDR2 SASEGT. The CDR3 bases are TGTGCCAGCAGTGAACCGTACCGCGGCGGCGAGCAGTACTTC. Translating it yields CASSEPYRGGEQYF.

The chain uses TRBV19 and TRBJ1-2; TRBD1 matches 7 bases. CDR1 is LNHDA and CDR2 is SQIVND in the germline V gene (reference sequence). The CDR3 sequence is 12 residues long. V gave up 8 bases and J gave up 0 bases; unmatched junction bases: 0. CDR3 sequence: CASGTANYGYTF. CDR3 in DNA: TGTGCCAGTGGGACAGCTAACTATGGCTACACCTTC.

The chain carries TRBV29-1 and TRBJ1-1, with D unclear. Germline loops: CDR1 SQVTM, CDR2 ANQGSEA. This CDR3 has 14 residues. Trimming removed 4 bases from V and 0 bases from J, with 12 bases in between. CDR3 sequence: CSVATGSLNTEAFF. CDR3 DNA: TGCAGCGTTGCGACTGGTTCCTTGAACACTGAAGCTTTCTTT.

The gene calls are TRBV11-3 and TRBJ2-3, with TRBD1 matching over 8 bases. The germline V gene has CDR1 SGHNT and CDR2 YENEEA. V lost 4 bases, J lost 4 bases, and 4 bases stayed unmatched. The CDR3 is made up of 14 amino acids. The CDR3 bases are TGTGCCAGCAGCTCCCGGACAGGGCCAGATACGCAGTATTTT. This gives the protein CASSSRTGPDTQYF. Full variable domain (remainder filled in from reference TRBV11-3 and TRBJ2-3): EAGVVQSPRYKIIEKKQPVAFWCNPISGHNTLYWYLQNLGQGPELLIRYENEEAVDDSQLPKDRFSAERLKGVDSTLKIQPAELGDSAVYLCASSSRTGPDTQYFGPGTRLTVL.

CDR3 region: CASSLRGGELFF. The CDR3 bases are TGTGCCAGCAGTTTAAGGGGGGGGGAACTGTTTTTT. The chain links TRBV28 to TRBJ1-4, with D maybe TRBD1 (6 bases). Trimming cost V 2 bases and J 12 bases, with 10 bases left between them. Germline V CDR1 and CDR2: MDHEN, SYDVKM. The CDR3 runs to 12 residues.

The rearrangement links TRBV5-1 to TRBJ1-5, with D unclear. Germline-derived CDR1 and CDR2 are SGHRS and YFSETQ. This CDR3 has 13 amino acids. Trimming removed 2 bases at V and 5 bases at J, with 8 bases between. CDR3 coding DNA: TGCGCCAGCAGCTTCGAGAGGGATCAGCCCCAGCATTTT. It codes for CASSFERDQPQHF.

The chain has TRBV11-3 and TRBJ1-1, with D uncertain. Germline lookup yields CDR1 SGHNT and CDR2 YENEEA. The CDR3 runs to 14 residues. The V gene lost 5 bases and the J gene lost 4 bases, with 14 bases spanning the gap. The DNA of the CDR3 is TGTGCCAGCAGCCCCGATTCGGTGCGCACTGAAGCTTTCTTT. It translates to CASSPDSVRTEAFF. Looking up the rest from reference TRBV11-3 and TRBJ1-1 gives the full variable domain: EAGVVQSPRYKIIEKKQPVAFWCNPISGHNTLYWYLQNLGQGPELLIRYENEEAVDDSQLPKDRFSAERLKGVDSTLKIQPAELGDSAVYLCASSPDSVRTEAFFGQGTRLTVV.

The chain couples TRBV5-6 to TRBJ2-1, with D possibly TRBD2 on 6 matching bases. Germline assignment: CDR1 SGHDT and CDR2 YYEEEE. V was pared by 0 bases and J by 1 base, with 8 bases between. The CDR3 runs 15 residues. The CDR3 is CASSLEGRSYNEQFF. The CDR3 bases are TGTGCCAGCAGCTTGGAGGGGAGGTCCTACAATGAGCAGTTCTTC. The entire variable domain, with the rest obtained from reference TRBV5-6 and TRBJ2-1, is as follows: DAGVTQSPTHLIKTRGQQVTLRCSPKSGHDTVSWYQQALGQGPQFIFQYYEEEERQRGNFPDRFSGHQFPNYSSELNVNALLLGDSALYLCASSLEGRSYNEQFFGPGTRLTVL.

This chain connects TRBV4-1 to TRBJ2-7; 15 bases agree with TRBD2. The CDR3 is 17 residues long. Germline loops: CDR1 MGHRA, CDR2 YSYEKL. Trimming at V came to 0 bases and at J to 4 bases, leaving 4 bases not matched to a gene. This CDR3 reads CASSQDLGLAGGYEQYF. For the CDR3, the DNA is TGCGCCAGCAGCCAAGACCTCGGACTAGCGGGAGGGTACGAGCAGTACTTC.

V gene TRBV19 combines with J gene TRBJ2-5; tentatively, D is TRBD1 (7 bases). There are 15 residues in the CDR3. The V and J ends lost 6 bases and 2 bases respectively, with 16 bases between them. Germline V gene sequence: CDR1 LNHDA, CDR2 SQIVND (reference sequence). CDR3 amino acids: CASSGGTAAQETQYF. The CDR3 DNA sequence: TGTGCCAGTAGCGGAGGGACAGCAGCTCAAGAGACCCAGTACTTC. Supplemented by reference TRBV19 and TRBJ2-5, the full variable domain reads DGGITQSPKYLFRKEGQNVTLSCEQNLNHDAMYWYRQDPGQGLRLIYYSQIVNDFQKGDIAEGYSVSREKKESFPLTVTSAQKNPTAFYLCASSGGTAAQETQYFGPGTRLLVL.

This chain uses TRBV6-5 with TRBJ2-7; TRBD2 matches at 12 bases. The J segment lost 5 bases and the V segment lost 2 bases, leaving 4 bases of the junction unmatched. CDR3 length equals 15 residues. Per germline, CDR1 MNHEY and CDR2 SVGAGI. As DNA, the CDR3 is TGTGCCAGCAGTTACGCCCGACTAGCGGGAGACGAGCAGTACTTC. It is translated as CASSYARLAGDEQYF.

This clone is classed as medium-sized. Different DNA sequences within this sample yield the same CDR3. V usage is TRBV25-1 and J usage is TRBJ1-5; 7 bases line up with TRBD1. The CDR3 is 13 residues long. V lost 4 bases and J lost 4; bases outside the gene matches: 1. Germline V gene sequence: CDR1 MGHDK, CDR2 SYGVNS. The CDR3 region is CASSGTGNQPQHF. The CDR3 nucleotides are TGTGCCAGCAGTGGGACAGGAAATCAGCCCCAGCATTTT.

A note on this clone: Mismatch with germline at one junction end may stem from a read error. This rearrangement joins TRBV10-3 to TRBJ2-7; 10 nucleotides match TRBD2. Germline CDR1 is ENHRY and CDR2 is SYGVKD. CDR3 length: 15 residues. The CDR3 nucleotides read TGTGCCATCAGTGGAAGCGGGAGGGCCTCCCACGAGCAGTACTTC. It specifies CAISGSGRASHEQYF.

The sample holds one count of this clone. V gene TRBV28 combines with J gene TRBJ2-1, with 11 bases that match TRBD1. This CDR3 contains 17 residues. CDR1 and CDR2 (germline): MDHEN, SYDVKM. V lost 3 bases, J lost 7 bases, and 11 bases stayed unmatched. The CDR3 region is CASSFVGFGTGGNEQFF. CDR3 coding DNA: TGTGCCAGCAGTTTTGTAGGTTTCGGGACAGGGGGTAATGAGCAGTTCTTC.

V usage is TRBV6-1 and J usage is TRBJ1-2; D is possibly TRBD1 (5 bases). The V and J ends lost 6 bases and 6 bases respectively, with 11 bases between them. The CDR3 consists of 12 residues. Germline CDR1 and CDR2: MNHNS and SASEGT. The CDR3, as DNA: TGTGCCAGCAGGAGGACGGACAATGGCTACACCTTC. Its translation: CASRRTDNGYTF.

V usage is TRBV29-1 and J usage is TRBJ2-5, with a tentative D call TRBD2 (6 bases). Deletions cut 3 bases from V and 2 bases from J, with 16 bases between. The germline CDR1 and CDR2 sequences are SQVTM and ANQGSEA. CDR3 length: 15 residues. The CDR3, as DNA: TGCAGCGTTGAGGAGGGTTACGTGCTTCAAGAGACCCAGTACTTC. It translates to CSVEEGYVLQETQYF.

The rearrangement uses TRBV5-5 and TRBJ1-2; tentatively, D is TRBD1 (5 bases). The V gene's germline CDR1 is SGHKS and CDR2 YYEKEE (reference sequence). V lost 1 base and J lost 2, with 9 bases in between. The CDR3 runs to 14 residues. The CDR3 sequence: CASSLSPGNYGYTF. The DNA for the CDR3 is TGTGCCAGCAGCTTGTCCCCAGGGAACTATGGCTACACCTTC. The whole variable domain, remainder taken from reference TRBV5-5 and TRBJ1-2, is DAGVTQSPTHLIKTRGQQVTLRCSPISGHKSVSWYQQVLGQGPQFIFQYYEKEERGRGNFPDRFSARQFPNYSSELNVNALLLGDSALYLCASSLSPGNYGYTFGSGTRLTVV.

Comments on this clone: Mismatch with germline at one junction end may stem from a read error. This sequence joins TRBV2 and TRBJ1-5; 7 nucleotides match TRBD1. This CDR3 contains 14 residues. CDR1 SNHLY and CDR2 FYNNEI come from the germline V gene. CDR3 nucleotides: TGTGCCAGCAGAGAAGACAGGGGCAATCAGCCCCAGCATTTT. Translating gives CASREDRGNQPQHF.

CDR3 in amino acids: CASSLGQERSYEQYF. Here the CDR3 DNA reads TGTGCCAGCAGCTTAGGACAGGAAAGGTCCTACGAGCAGTACTTC. This chain connects TRBV11-3 to TRBJ2-7, with D tentatively TRBD1 (6 bases). This CDR3 has 15 amino acids. The ends were cut back, 1 base at V and 1 base at J, with 11 bases in the middle. Germline lookup yields CDR1 SGHNT and CDR2 YENEEA.

DNA for the CDR3: TGTGCCAGTAGCCCCTTACAGGGGGCGGGGGAGACCCAGTACTTC. It codes for CASSPLQGAGETQYF. The J gene is TRBJ2-5, the V gene TRBV19; 9 bases are a match to TRBD1. The CDR3 contains 15 residues. Germline assignment: CDR1 LNHDA and CDR2 SQIVND (reference sequence). The V gene end was trimmed by 6 bases and the J gene end by 5 bases; junction bases not matched to a gene: 10.

This chain uses TRBV7-3 with TRBJ2-1, with 9 bases lining up with TRBD2. With V trimmed by 2 bases and J by 10 bases, 6 bases remained unmatched. The CDR3 is 14 residues long. Germline V CDR1 and CDR2: SGHTA, FQGTGA. CDR3 region: CASSLLAGSLEQFF. The CDR3 DNA reads as TGTGCCAGCAGCTTACTAGCGGGGAGTTTAGAGCAGTTCTTC.

The chain is built from TRBV6-5 and TRBJ2-7; 7 bases are a match to TRBD1. Germline lookup yields CDR1 MNHEY and CDR2 SVGAGI. J lost 0 bases, V lost 3 bases, and 8 bases had no gene match. The CDR3 loop spans 16 amino acids. The CDR3 is CASSYPGQQLSYEQYF. As DNA, the CDR3 is TGTGCCAGCAGTTATCCGGGACAGCAACTCTCCTACGAGCAGTACTTC.

The J gene is TRBJ2-1, the V gene TRBV18, with 11 positions matching TRBD2. V gave up 3 bases and J gave up 1 base; unmatched junction bases: 8. Germline V gives CDR1 KGHSH, CDR2 LQKENI. The CDR3 runs to 18 residues. As DNA, the CDR3 is TGTGCCAGCTCACCGCTGCCCACTAGCGGGAGTTCCTACAATGAGCAGTTCTTC. It translates to CASSPLPTSGSSYNEQFF.

The chain links TRBV6-5 to TRBJ2-5; TRBD2 aligns across 11 bases. The CDR3 extends over 14 amino acids. V gave up 11 bases and J gave up 7 bases; unmatched junction bases: 12. The V gene's germline CDR1 is MNHEY and CDR2 SVGAGI. The DNA for the CDR3 is TGTGCCCTAGCGGGGGGAGCCTCTCATATGACCCAGTACTTC. This translates into CALAGGASHMTQYF.

The V call is TRBV7-2, the J call TRBJ2-5; TRBD1 aligns across 9 bases. This CDR3 has 14 amino acids. Germline V CDR1 and CDR2: SGHTA, FQGNSA. V lost 4 bases to trimming and J lost 5 bases; unmatched junction nucleotides: 5. DNA of the CDR3: TGTGCCAGCAGCTGGGACAGGGATACGGAGACCCAGTACTTC. It is translated as CASSWDRDTETQYF.

Of note for this clone: A read error may be the cause here, since a much bigger clone is one base away. Other DNA sequences of this sample code for an identical CDR3. This rearrangement joins TRBV6-5 to TRBJ1-5; D might be TRBD1 (6 bases). V was pared by 5 bases and J by 2 bases, with 7 bases between. CDR3 size: 13 residues. CDR1 is MNHEY, CDR2 SVGAGI, per germline. The CDR3 sequence: CASSRTGNQPQHF. The CDR3 DNA reads as TGTGCCAGCAGTCGGACAGGCAATCAGCCCCAGCATTTT.

The chain uses TRBV6-5 and TRBJ1-2; D is unresolved. This CDR3 is built from 12 residues. Per the germline V gene, CDR1 is MNHEY and CDR2 is SVGAGI. The V end was cut by 4 bases, the J end by 8 bases, with 11 bases between. The CDR3 DNA reads TGTGCCAGCAGTTCAGGTGGCAGAGGCTACACCTTC. Its protein product is CASSSGGRGYTF.

The V gene is TRBV19, the J gene TRBJ1-1; a possible D gene is TRBD1 (6 bases). The length of the CDR3 is 14 residues. V lost 6 bases to trimming and J lost 1 base, with 12 bases between them. Germline V gene sequence: CDR1 LNHDA, CDR2 SQIVND (reference sequence). The CDR3 DNA reads as TGTGCCAGTAGCCAAAGGACAGAGAACACTGAAGCTTTCTTT. Its translation is CASSQRTENTEAFF.

V usage is TRBV11-3 and J usage is TRBJ2-5; 9 nucleotides agree with TRBD2. The length of the CDR3 is 15 residues. V lost 5 bases and J lost 5; bases outside the gene matches: 9. Looked up from germline, CDR1 is SGHNT and CDR2 is YENEEA. This chain's CDR3 is CASSLSGRVPETQYF. CDR3 in DNA: TGTGCCAGCAGCCTTAGCGGGAGAGTTCCGGAGACCCAGTACTTC.